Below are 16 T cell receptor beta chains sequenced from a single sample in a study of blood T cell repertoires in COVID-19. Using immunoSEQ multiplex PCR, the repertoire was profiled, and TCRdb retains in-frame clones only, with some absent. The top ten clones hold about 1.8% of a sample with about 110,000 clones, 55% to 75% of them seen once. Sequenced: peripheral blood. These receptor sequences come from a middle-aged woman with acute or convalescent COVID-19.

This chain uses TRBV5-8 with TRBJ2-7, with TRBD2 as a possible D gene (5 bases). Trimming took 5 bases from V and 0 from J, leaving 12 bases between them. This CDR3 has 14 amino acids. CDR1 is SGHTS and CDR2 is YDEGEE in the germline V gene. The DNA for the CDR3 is TGTGCCAGCAGTCCCCGGGCGGGCTCCTACGAGCAGTACTTC. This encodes CASSPRAGSYEQYF.

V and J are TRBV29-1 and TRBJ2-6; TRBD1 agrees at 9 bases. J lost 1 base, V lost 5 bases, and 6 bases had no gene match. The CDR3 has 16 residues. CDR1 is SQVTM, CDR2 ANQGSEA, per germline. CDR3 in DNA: TGCAGCGTTCATACAGGGGGCGTGTCTGGGGCCAACGTCCTGACTTTC. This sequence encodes CSVHTGGVSGANVLTF.

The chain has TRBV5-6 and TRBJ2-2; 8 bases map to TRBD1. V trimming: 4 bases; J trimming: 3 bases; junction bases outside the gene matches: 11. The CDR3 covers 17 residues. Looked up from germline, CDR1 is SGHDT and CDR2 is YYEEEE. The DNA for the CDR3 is TGTGCCAGCAGCGGATCTACAGGGGGGAGACACACCGGGGAGCTGTTTTTT. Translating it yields CASSGSTGGRHTGELFF.

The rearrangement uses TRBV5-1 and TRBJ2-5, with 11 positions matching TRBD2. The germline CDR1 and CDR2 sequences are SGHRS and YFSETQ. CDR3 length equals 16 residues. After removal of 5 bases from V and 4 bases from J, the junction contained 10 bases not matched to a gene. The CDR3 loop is CASRASGGLEVETQYF. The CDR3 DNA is TGCGCCAGCAGAGCTAGCGGGGGGCTGGAGGTAGAGACCCAGTACTTC.

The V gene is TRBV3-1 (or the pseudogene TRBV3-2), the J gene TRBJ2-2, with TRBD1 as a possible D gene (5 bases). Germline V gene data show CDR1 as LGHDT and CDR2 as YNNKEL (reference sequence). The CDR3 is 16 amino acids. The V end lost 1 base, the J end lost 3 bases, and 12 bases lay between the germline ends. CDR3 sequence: CASSQGVTGYTGELFF. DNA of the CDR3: TGTGCCAGCAGCCAAGGAGTCACAGGTTACACCGGGGAGCTGTTTTTT.

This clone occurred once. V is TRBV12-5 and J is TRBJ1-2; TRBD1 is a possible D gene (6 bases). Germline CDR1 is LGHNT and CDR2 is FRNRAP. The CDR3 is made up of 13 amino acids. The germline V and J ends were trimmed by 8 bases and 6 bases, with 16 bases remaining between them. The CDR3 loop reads CASTGNRKHGYTF. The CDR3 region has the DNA TGTGCTAGTACAGGGAATAGGAAGCATGGCTACACCTTC.

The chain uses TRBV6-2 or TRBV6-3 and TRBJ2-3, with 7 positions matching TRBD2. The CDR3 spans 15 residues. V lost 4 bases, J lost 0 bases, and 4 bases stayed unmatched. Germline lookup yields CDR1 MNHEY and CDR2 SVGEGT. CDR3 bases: TGTGCCAGCAGTTTGCGGGGGTTCAGCACAGATACGCAGTATTTT. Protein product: CASSLRGFSTDTQYF.

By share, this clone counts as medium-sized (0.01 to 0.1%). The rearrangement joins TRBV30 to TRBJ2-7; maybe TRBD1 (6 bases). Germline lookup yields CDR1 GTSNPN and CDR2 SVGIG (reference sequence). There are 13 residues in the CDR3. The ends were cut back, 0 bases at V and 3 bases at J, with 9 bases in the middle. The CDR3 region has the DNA TGTGCCTGGAGTGTAGGACAGAACTACGAGCAGTACTTC. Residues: CAWSVGQNYEQYF.

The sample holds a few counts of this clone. CDR3 bases: TGTGCCTGGAGTATGCAGAGCAATCAGCCCCAGCATTTT. Its protein product is CAWSMQSNQPQHF. This chain uses TRBV30 with TRBJ1-5; D not certain. The V gene lost 2 bases and the J gene lost 1 base, with 6 bases spanning the gap. Germline lookup yields CDR1 GTSNPN and CDR2 SVGIG (reference sequence). The CDR3 is made up of 13 amino acids.

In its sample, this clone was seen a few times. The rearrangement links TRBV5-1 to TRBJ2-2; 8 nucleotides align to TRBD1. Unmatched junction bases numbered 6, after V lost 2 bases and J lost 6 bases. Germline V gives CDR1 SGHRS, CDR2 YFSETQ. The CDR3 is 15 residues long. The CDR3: CASSFLQGVSGELFF. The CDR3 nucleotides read TGCGCCAGCAGCTTTTTACAGGGGGTTTCCGGGGAGCTGTTTTTT.

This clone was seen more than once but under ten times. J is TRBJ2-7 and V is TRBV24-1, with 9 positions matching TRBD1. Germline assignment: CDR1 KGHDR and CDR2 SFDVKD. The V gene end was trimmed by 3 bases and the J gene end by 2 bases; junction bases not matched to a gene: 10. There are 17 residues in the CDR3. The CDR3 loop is CATSDGTGKGTPYEQYF. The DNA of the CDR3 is TGTGCCACCAGTGATGGGACAGGGAAAGGGACCCCCTACGAGCAGTACTTC.

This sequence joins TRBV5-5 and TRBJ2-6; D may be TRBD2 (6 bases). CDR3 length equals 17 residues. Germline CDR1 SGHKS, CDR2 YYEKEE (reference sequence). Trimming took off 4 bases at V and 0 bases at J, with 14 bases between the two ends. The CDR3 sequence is CASSLGEASSGANVLTF. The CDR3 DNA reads TGTGCCAGCAGCCTGGGGGAGGCCAGCTCTGGGGCCAACGTCCTGACTTTC.

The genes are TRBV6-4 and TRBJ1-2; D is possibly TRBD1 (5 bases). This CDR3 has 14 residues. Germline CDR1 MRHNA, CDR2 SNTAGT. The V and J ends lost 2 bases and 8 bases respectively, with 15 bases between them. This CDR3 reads CASSDVLGGDGYTF. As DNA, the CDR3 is TGTGCCAGCAGTGACGTCCTGGGGGGAGACGGCTACACCTTC.

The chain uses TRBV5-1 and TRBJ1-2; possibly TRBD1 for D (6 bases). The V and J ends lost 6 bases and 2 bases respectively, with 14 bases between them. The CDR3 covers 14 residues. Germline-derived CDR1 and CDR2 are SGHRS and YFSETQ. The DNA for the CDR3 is TGCGCCAGCAAGAATACAGGGATGAACTATGGCTACACCTTC. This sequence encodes CASKNTGMNYGYTF. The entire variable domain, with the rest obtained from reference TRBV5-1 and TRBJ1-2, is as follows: KAGVTQTPRYLIKTRGQQVTLSCSPISGHRSVSWYQQTPGQGLQFLFEYFSETQRNKGNFPGRFSGRQFSNSRSEMNVSTLELGDSALYLCASKNTGMNYGYTFGSGTRLTVV.

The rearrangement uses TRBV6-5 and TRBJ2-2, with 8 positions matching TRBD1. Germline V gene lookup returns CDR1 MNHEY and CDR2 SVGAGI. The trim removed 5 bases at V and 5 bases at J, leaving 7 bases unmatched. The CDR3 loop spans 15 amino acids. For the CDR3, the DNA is TGTGCCAGCAGTCGGACAGGGTCGTGGACCGGGGAGCTGTTTTTT. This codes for CASSRTGSWTGELFF.

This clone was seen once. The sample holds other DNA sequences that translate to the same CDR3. The DNA of the CDR3 is TGTGCCAGCAGCCCGGGGGTTGCCGGGGAGCTGTTTTTT. It is translated as CASSPGVAGELFF. This chain uses TRBV11-3 with TRBJ2-2, with a possible D match to TRBD2 (6 bases). Per germline, CDR1 SGHNT and CDR2 YENEEA. V lost 5 bases to trimming and J lost 6 bases, with 10 bases between them. The CDR3 spans 13 residues.